This T cell receptor beta chain was captured by sequencing in a study of monozygotic twins with inflammatory bowel disease. The study's findings and limits: Cells of different T cell subtypes could not be told apart. Patient repertoires may have gained variability from differing immunosuppressive treatments.

It was 3,000 to 4,000 ng of total RNA that each TCR library used. TCRalpha and TCRbeta cDNA went through nested PCRs of roughly 16 and 10 cycles, two in total. TCRdb re-analyzed the 5' RACE reads; it lists each CDR3 protein once, without DNA. In all, the sample yields about 440,000 distinct CDR3 sequences. As to this clonotype: What it recognizes is unknown.

The sequenced material came from blood. This clonotype originated in a human donor with ulcerative colitis or Crohn's disease, or a healthy co-twin of an affected twin (not recorded which).

CDR3 sequence: CSVDPQGRNTEAFF. This chain links TRBV29-1 with TRBJ1-1; the TCRdb D gene call, TRBD1, has no DNA to confirm it. The CDR3 is 14 residues long. Germline CDR1 is SQVTM and CDR2 is ANQGSEA.